This section outlines one TCR beta chain sequence together with its context. This entry belongs to a study of blood T cell repertoires in COVID-19. The authors' processing: Estimates of nucleated cell counts were drawn from the amplification of reference gene primers. The protocol was immunoSEQ multiplex PCR, while the TCRdb copy is restricted to in-frame clones and leaves out a portion. That table is the source of V, J and clone size, and D and trimming were worked out from the DNA. The profile shows roughly 110,000 clones, approximately 80% of them singletons. CDR1 is SQVTM and CDR2 is ANQGSEA in the germline V gene. The length of the CDR3 is 16 residues. The V segment lost 1 base and the J segment 2 bases; nucleotides outside the gene matches: 9.

The sample was peripheral blood. The source of this sequence is an elderly man with COVID-19, enrolled during active disease. The chain carries TRBV29-1 and TRBJ2-5; TRBD1 matches 8 bases. The chain's CDR3 is CSVEGQGAEIQETQYF. In nucleotides, the CDR3 is TGCAGCGTTGAAGGCCAGGGGGCAGAAATACAAGAGACCCAGTACTTC.